The entry below describes one TCR beta chain. In the original analysis: Reference gene primer amplification yielded estimated nucleated cell counts. The data were produced by immunoSEQ multiplex PCR, yet TCRdb's version contains in-frame clones alone and is incomplete. That table furnishes V, J and clone size, whereas the DNA furnished D and trimming. Among about 190,000 clones listed, about 85% were seen once. J lost 4 bases, V lost 3 bases, and 9 bases had no gene match. The CDR3 consists of 17 residues. Per the germline V gene, CDR1 is SGHRS and CDR2 is YFSETQ. These data originate in a study of blood T cell repertoires in COVID-19.

V is TRBV5-1 and J is TRBJ2-6, with TRBD1 matching over 8 bases. This clonotype originated in a man aged 25 to 45 with acute or convalescent COVID-19. The sequenced sample consisted of peripheral blood. CDR3 DNA: TGCGCCAGCAGCTCGGACAGGGCCGAGCCCGGGGCCAACGTCCTGACTTTC. Amino acids: CASSSDRAEPGANVLTF.